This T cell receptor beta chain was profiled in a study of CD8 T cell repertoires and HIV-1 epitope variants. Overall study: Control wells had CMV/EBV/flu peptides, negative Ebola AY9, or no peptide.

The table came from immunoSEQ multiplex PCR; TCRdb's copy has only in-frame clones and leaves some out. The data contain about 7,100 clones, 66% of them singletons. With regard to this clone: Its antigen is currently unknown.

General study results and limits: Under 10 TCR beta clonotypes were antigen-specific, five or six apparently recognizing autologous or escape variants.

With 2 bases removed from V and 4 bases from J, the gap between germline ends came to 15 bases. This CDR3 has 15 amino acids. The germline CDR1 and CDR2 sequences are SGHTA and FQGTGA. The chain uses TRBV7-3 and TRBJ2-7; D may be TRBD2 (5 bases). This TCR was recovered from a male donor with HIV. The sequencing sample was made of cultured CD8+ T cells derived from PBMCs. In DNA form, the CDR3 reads TGTGCCAGCAGCTTACACAGCGGAGGATTGTACGAGCAGTACTTC. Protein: CASSLHSGGLYEQYF.